A selection of T cell receptor beta chains follows, all from one sample in a study of control samples from healthy donors and cancer patients. Using immunoSEQ multiplex PCR, the repertoire was profiled, and TCRdb retains in-frame clones only, with some absent. The table has some 95,000 clones, 88% seen once. Sequenced sample: blood. Source of these receptors: a man aged 30 to 45 in good health. Both conserved end residues are part of each CDR3. The D gene is left open where the match is weak. The size entry is marked missing in some rows and otherwise reads once, few, many or a size class.

v_gene	abundance	d_gene	j_gene	CDR3aa	CDR3nt
TRBV7-9	.	TRBD1	TRBJ2-7	CASSLSGQGPGYEQYF	TGTGCCAGCAGCTTATCTGGACAGGGACCGGGCTACGAGCAGTACTTC
TRBV7-9	.	.	TRBJ2-6	CASRQGSGANVLTF	TGTGCCAGCAGACAGGGTTCTGGGGCCAACGTCCTGACTTTC
TRBV13	.	.	TRBJ2-5	CASSFGGETQYF	TGTGCCAGCAGCTTCGGTGGGGAGACCCAGTACTTC
TRBV4-1	.	.	TRBJ2-5	CASSQEGAGVGTQYF	TGCGCCAGCAGCCAAGAAGGGGCAGGCGTGGGGACCCAGTACTTC
TRBV7-2	.	.	TRBJ1-5	CASSLVGNSNQPQHF	TGTGCCAGCAGCTTAGTAGGGAATAGCAATCAGCCCCAGCATTTT
TRBV28	.	TRBD1	TRBJ1-1	CASNIQGRLEAFF	TGTGCCAGCAACATACAGGGGCGACTTGAAGCTTTCTTT
TRBV11-2	.	.	TRBJ1-3	CASSPIRGSGNTIYF	TGTGCCAGCAGCCCGATTCGAGGCTCTGGAAACACCATATATTTT
TRBV2	.	TRBD1	TRBJ1-5	CASSGTGGRGQPQHF	TGTGCCAGCAGTGGGACAGGGGGCCGGGGTCAGCCCCAGCATTTT
TRBV2	.	TRBD1	TRBJ2-2	CASRRATGDTGELFF	TGTGCCAGCAGGCGGGCGACAGGGGACACCGGGGAGCTGTTTTTT
TRBV4-2	.	.	TRBJ2-1	CASSHTRLDGSYNEQFF	TGTGCCAGCAGCCATACAAGACTGGACGGATCCTACAATGAGCAGTTCTTC
TRBV5-1	.	TRBD1	TRBJ1-6	CASSARQGANNSPLHF	TGCGCCAGCAGCGCGAGACAGGGGGCGAATAATTCACCCCTCCACTTT
TRBV19	.	TRBD1	TRBJ2-2	CASTTGGSGGELFF	TGTGCCAGTACCACAGGGGGCTCGGGCGGGGAGCTGTTTTTT
TRBV30	.	.	TRBJ2-4	CAWSVQALAKNIQYF	TGTGCCTGGAGTGTACAGGCCCTAGCCAAAAACATTCAGTACTTC
TRBV10-2	.	.	TRBJ2-7	CASSEGGSFYEQYF	TGCGCCAGCAGTGAAGGCGGGTCTTTCTACGAGCAGTACTTC
TRBV10-3	.	TRBD1	TRBJ2-1	CAISDRDSNYNEQFF	TGTGCCATCAGTGACCGGGACAGTAACTACAATGAGCAGTTCTTC
TRBV5-6	.	TRBD2	TRBJ2-7	CASSRRGVLNEQYF	TGTGCCAGCAGCCGCCGGGGGGTGCTAAACGAGCAGTACTTC
TRBV19	.	TRBD1	TRBJ1-2	CASRTGQGFKGYGYTF	TGTGCCAGTAGGACGGGACAGGGGTTTAAGGGCTATGGCTACACCTTC
TRBV9	.	.	TRBJ2-2	CASSPRPGDGELFF	TGTGCCAGCAGCCCTAGGCCGGGAGACGGGGAGCTGTTTTTT
TRBV28	few	.	TRBJ1-1	CASSWGGGWAFF	TGTGCCAGCAGTTGGGGGGGAGGTTGGGCTTTCTTT
TRBV23-1	.	.	TRBJ2-2	CASGTNTGELFF	TGCGCCAGCGGTACGAACACCGGGGAGCTGTTTTTT
TRBV19	.	TRBD2	TRBJ2-7	CASSISYTDEREAVTYEQYF	TGTGCCAGTAGTATTTCCTATACGGATGAGCGGGAGGCCGTGACTTACGAGCAGTACTTC
TRBV11-2	.	.	TRBJ1-6	CASSLDLRSSYNSPLHF	TGTGCCAGCAGCTTAGACCTGAGAAGCTCCTATAATTCACCCCTCCACTTT
TRBV19	.	.	TRBJ1-6	CASSIDGGPGDCSPLHF	TGTGCCAGTAGTATAGATGGGGGGCCAGGGGATTGTTCACCCCTCCACTTT
TRBV19	.	TRBD1	TRBJ2-1	CASSTTQGAHYNEQFF	TGTGCCAGTAGTACAACACAGGGGGCACACTACAATGAGCAGTTCTTC
TRBV27	.	TRBD2	TRBJ2-1	CASSAGTSALIGQFF	TGTGCCAGCAGCGCCGGGACTAGCGCTCTCATCGGGCAGTTCTTC
TRBV28	.	TRBD2	TRBJ2-7	CASNMEVRLAGTYEQYF	TGTGCCAGCAATATGGAGGTGAGACTAGCGGGAACCTACGAGCAGTACTTC
TRBV5-1	.	.	TRBJ2-7	CASSFFSGGTYEQYF	TGCGCCAGCAGCTTCTTTTCCGGGGGCACCTACGAGCAGTACTTC
TRBV19	.	TRBD1	TRBJ1-2	CASSIDRDRGRANYGYTF	TGTGCCAGTAGTATAGACCGGGACAGGGGACGCGCTAACTATGGCTACACCTTC
TRBV27	.	.	TRBJ2-1	CASSLMAGGNEQFF	TGTGCCAGCAGTTTAATGGCAGGGGGGAATGAGCAGTTCTTC
TRBV30	once	.	TRBJ2-7	CAWSVVRGYEQYF	TGTGCCTGGAGTGTTGTCAGGGGCTACGAGCAGTACTTC
TRBV27	once	TRBD1	TRBJ2-5	CASSTGTEETQYF	TGTGCCAGCAGTACCGGGACAGAAGAGACCCAGTACTTC
TRBV19	.	TRBD1	TRBJ1-2	CASTNRGPTVTTNYGYTF	TGTGCCAGTACGAACAGGGGGCCCACCGTTACTACTAACTATGGCTACACCTTC
TRBV28	.	.	TRBJ2-1	CASSFNNEQFF	TGTGCCAGCAGCTTCAACAATGAGCAGTTCTTC
TRBV4-2	.	.	TRBJ1-1	CASSQGPGATEAFF	TGTGCCAGCAGCCAAGGTCCGGGGGCCACTGAAGCTTTCTTT
TRBV4-1	few	TRBD1	TRBJ1-5	CASSQKTGEQPQHF	TGCGCCAGCAGCCAAAAAACAGGGGAACAGCCCCAGCATTTT
TRBV29-1	.	TRBD1	TRBJ1-4	CSVEGTGTNPNEKLFF	TGCAGCGTTGAGGGGACAGGGACGAACCCTAATGAAAAACTGTTTTTT
TRBV7-2	.	.	TRBJ1-1	CASSFSINTEAFF	TGTGCCAGCAGCTTCTCAATTAACACTGAAGCTTTCTTT
TRBV27	.	.	TRBJ1-6	CASRPPRANSPLHF	TGTGCCAGCCGCCCGCCTCGGGCTAATTCACCCCTCCACTTT
TRBV7-2	.	.	TRBJ2-1	CASSLSGRNEQFF	TGTGCCAGCAGCTTATCGGGGCGGAATGAGCAGTTCTTC
TRBV19	.	TRBD2	TRBJ2-3	CASGLLAGGTADTQYF	TGTGCCAGTGGCCTACTAGCGGGAGGGACGGCAGATACGCAGTATTTT